This T cell receptor (beta chain) comes out of a study of T cell responses to AZD1222 COVID-19 vaccine. The data were produced by immunoSEQ multiplex PCR, yet TCRdb's version contains in-frame clones alone and is incomplete. The data contain about 100,000 clones, about 92% of them seen just once; the ten biggest clones take up about 1.2%. V was cut by 5 bases and J by 7 bases, with 13 bases left in between. The CDR3 loop spans 13 amino acids. From germline, CDR1 is SGHRS and CDR2 YFSETQ. Sequences were derived from peripheral blood, sampled on day 0 of AZD1222 vaccination. The clonotype originates from an adult in good health. The chain is built from TRBV5-1 and TRBJ2-1; perhaps TRBD2 as D (6 bases). The CDR3 protein is CASSRLEPNEQFF. CDR3 DNA: TGCGCCAGCAGTAGACTAGAGCCAAATGAGCAGTTCTTC.